A single TCR beta chain is shown here with its context. This sample is drawn from a study of PD-1 blockade in classical Hodgkin lymphoma. The data were produced by immunoSEQ multiplex PCR, yet TCRdb's version contains in-frame clones alone and is incomplete. The sample contains 15,000 to 25,000 clones, roughly three quarters of which appear only once. Trimming removed 0 bases at V and 3 bases at J, with 9 bases between. This CDR3 has 15 amino acids. Germline V gene lookup returns CDR1 SGDLS and CDR2 YYNGEE. Regarding time point: cycle 4 day 1 (C4D1), after more than 5 weeks of nivolumab. Each and every patient relapsed after autologous stem cell transplantation, and patients got differing brentuximab vedotin exposure.

The specimen was peripheral blood mononuclear cells (PBMCs), collected before the fourth cycle of nivolumab. The origin of this receptor is a human donor with classical Hodgkin lymphoma. The rearrangement uses TRBV9 and TRBJ2-2, with D hard to call. CDR3: CASSVVSSHTGELFF. Written as DNA, the CDR3 is TGTGCCAGCAGCGTAGTCTCTTCTCACACCGGGGAGCTGTTTTTT.